The T cell receptor beta chain described here comes from a study of T cell responses to AZD1222 COVID-19 vaccine. This clone was detected once. Germline V lookup: CDR1 LNHDA, CDR2 SQIVND (reference sequence). This CDR3 has 15 amino acids. Germline trimming cut 9 bases from V and 7 bases from J; bases unmatched to any gene: 15. The repertoire was sequenced with immunoSEQ multiplex PCR; TCRdb's copy has only in-frame clones and lacks some. The sample contains 150,000 to 200,000 clones, 80% to 95% of which appear only once. This rearrangement joins TRBV19 to TRBJ1-5; the match to TRBD1 covers 7 bases. The receptor's source is an adult in good health. Sequenced material: peripheral blood, taken on day 0 of AZD1222 vaccination. The CDR3 loop is CASTTLQGGRQPQHF. The CDR3 coding sequence is TGTGCCAGCACCACCCTCCAGGGGGGCAGGCAGCCCCAGCATTTT.